This T cell receptor (beta chain) was retrieved from a study of cytomegalovirus exposure and HLA in healthy donors. Comment on this clone: The antigen is undetermined.

Study results and caveats: Apparent HLA restriction characterized most CMV-associated TCR beta chains in a later analysis. As confirmed in vitro, three CMV-associated chains were specific for CMV antigens.

Both 60 Vbeta primers and 13 Jbeta primers went into the PCR. TCRdb's copy holds only in-frame clones and misses some; the assay was immunoSEQ multiplex PCR. This repertoire includes 75,000 to 95,000 clones. The sample was PBMCs. The clonotype originates from a woman in her sixties in good health and CMV-seronegative.

CDR3 sequence reads: CAISEAGRGTEAFF. CDR3 nucleotide sequence: TGTGCCATCAGTGAGGCAGGCCGGGGAACTGAAGCTTTCTTT. The chain joins TRBV10-3 to TRBJ1-1; D not certain. CDR1 and CDR2 from the germline V gene are ENHRY and SYGVKD. The CDR3 sequence is 14 residues long. Trimming removed 2 bases from V and 5 bases from J, with 12 bases in between.